This T cell receptor (beta chain) was captured in a study of regulatory T cells in long-lasting Graves disease (dated by TCRdb to 2020 to 2022). Broadly, across the study: To count as having persistent Graves' disease, a patient had to have received antithyroid drug treatment for over 5 years with TSH receptor autoantibodies remaining persistently positive. Peripheral blood TCR sequencing and RNA sequencing compared persistent Graves' disease patients with newly diagnosed Graves' disease patients. The study took place in China and was registered as a clinical trial. A total of about 33 samples underwent TCR sequencing, from some 13 patients with persistent Graves' disease and around 20 patients with newly diagnosed Graves' disease. On average, persistent Graves' disease patients in the clinical cohort had been on antithyroid drugs for approximately ten years. Broad study findings and their caveats: Sequencing and analysis were limited to the TCR beta chain. TRBV28, TRBJ1-2 and TRBJ2-5 were preferentially used in persistent disease, while TRBV20-1 and TRBJ2-1 were favored in newly diagnosed disease. A larger number of public clonotypes was shared among persistent patients (more than 2,500) than among newly diagnosed patients (roughly 970). Compared with newly diagnosed patients, persistent Graves' disease patients had lower TCR Shannon entropy and fewer highly expanded clones, which suggests clonal expansion. The authors noted that the small sample size was a limitation that may lower accuracy. The study examined only peripheral blood because the primary lesion, thyroid tissue, could not be accessed.

This clonotype was counted a few times. Its binding antigen is unknown. No qualities accompany the bases; no much larger clone lies one base away. From cysteine to phenylalanine, the CDR3 is 14 amino acids long. Here the CDR3 DNA is all that survives: 42 bases in frame from base 1. In the germline V gene (reference sequence), CDR1 corresponds to LNHDA and CDR2 to SQIVND. V drops 4 bases and J drops 2 bases, leaving 12 bases in between. Libraries came from multiplex PCR. Sequencing took place on an Illumina HiSeq 4000. CDR3 regions were amplified by Arm-PCR with iRepertoire HTBI primers to construct TCR beta libraries. Before sequencing, the PCR products underwent gel purification. Turning to the authors' computational methods: Gene usage analysis of CDR3 amino acid clonotypes relied on the roughly 60 TRBV and about 15 TRBJ segments identified across samples. COPE and FqMerger were used to merge filtered high-quality paired reads into contigs. BLAST was used to align contigs to IMGT TRBV, TRBD and TRBJ reference genes, and CDR3 was defined according to IMGT. Any clonotype with a frequency above 0.1% was classified as a highly expanded clone. Repertoire diversity was measured by Shannon entropy, and V-J evenness by the Gini coefficient. Clonotypes shared by more than one individual were considered public. The public reads were reprocessed in TCRdb via fastp at Q25 and MiXCR, keeping in-frame beta chains. CDR3 protein duplicates are merged, each entry listing the most common genes and DNA. TCRdb assigned the V and J calls; the authors' analysis was not used. The sample has roughly 450,000 distinct CDR3 sequences on record, roughly 20% of them singletons. The top ten clones comprise over 7.5% of the sample.

What the time point label conveys for this sample: persistent/refractory GD, antithyroid drugs over 5 years with positive TRAb. RNA was extracted from PBMCs in TRIzol for both TCR sequencing and RNA sequencing. The diagnosis of Graves' disease followed American Thyroid Association guidelines. Patients for the study were recruited at an endocrinology department in Xi'an, China. From each patient, around 8.3 milliliters of peripheral blood was collected into an EDTA anticoagulant tube. Ficoll Paque Plus density gradient separation was used to isolate PBMCs, and no further T cell sorting was done. An Agilent 2100 Bioanalyzer and agarose gel were used to check RNA quality, while a NanoDrop 2000 measured RNA concentration.

The sequences come from peripheral blood mononuclear cells (PBMCs), collected when the disease was refractory, from a patient treated with antithyroid drugs. In this chain, TRBV19 is recombined with TRBJ2-7, with a weak D call of TRBD1 (6 bases match). The clonotype was recovered from a female donor with Graves disease. The CDR3 region reads CASSTYRAPYEQYF. The base sequence is TGTGCCAGTAGTACTTACAGGGCCCCCTACGAGCAGTACTTC. With the portions outside the CDR3 filled from the reference TRBV19 and TRBJ2-7 genes, the complete variable region becomes DGGITQSPKYLFRKEGQNVTLSCEQNLNHDAMYWYRQDPGQGLRLIYYSQIVNDFQKGDIAEGYSVSREKKESFPLTVTSAQKNPTAFYLCASSTYRAPYEQYFGPGTRLTVT.